A selection of T cell receptor beta chains follows, all from one sample in a study of blood T cell repertoires in COVID-19. TCRdb's table, derived via immunoSEQ multiplex PCR, lists solely in-frame clones and lacks some. The sample comprises fewer than 250,000 clones, under 85% of which are singletons, and 1.8% rests with the top ten. The sequenced sample was PBMCs or T cells enriched from blood (not recorded which). The receptor set was obtained from a man in his sixties who had recovered from COVID-19. Each CDR3 is given with its conserved first and last residue. Each record gives: J gene, clone size, D gene, V gene, CDR3 DNA, CDR3 protein. The D gene is left open where the match is weak. The listing skips clone size in some rows; elsewhere it reads once, few, many or a size class.

TRBJ1-4 | once | - | TRBV21-1 | TGTGCCAGCAGCAAAAGAGAAACAGGACGATCAGGCAACAATAATGAAAAACTGTTTTTT | CASSKRETGRSGNNNEKLFF
TRBJ2-3 | - | TRBD2 | TRBV10-3 | TGTGCCATCAGTGAGGGCGGGGGGACCACAGATACGCAGTATTTT | CAISEGGGTTDTQYF
TRBJ1-5 | few | - | TRBV5-5 | TGTGCCAGCAGCGGCACAGTTTCGGGCAATCAGCCCCAGCATTTT | CASSGTVSGNQPQHF
TRBJ2-5 | once | TRBD2 | TRBV11-3 | TGTGCCAGCAGGGCTAGCGGGGAGGAGACCCAGTACTTC | CASRASGEETQYF
TRBJ1-1 | - | TRBD1 | TRBV5-6 | TGTGCCAGCAGCTTGGTAGGGGGCGAGGACACTGAAGCTTTCTTT | CASSLVGGEDTEAFF
TRBJ2-3 | - | - | TRBV5-1 | TGCGCCAGCAGCTTGGAAGTAAGGGGGAGCACAGATACGCAGTATTTT | CASSLEVRGSTDTQYF
TRBJ2-7 | - | - | TRBV11-2 | TGTGCCAGCAGCTTAGGGAACAGGGTCTACGAGCAGTACTTC | CASSLGNRVYEQYF
TRBJ2-1 | few | - | TRBV14 | TGTGCCAGCAGCCAAGTAATACGGGATGAGCAGTTCTTC | CASSQVIRDEQFF
TRBJ1-2 | - | TRBD1 | TRBV6-6 | TGTGCCAGCAGTCCCCCGGGACAGGTACTCGGCTACACCTTC | CASSPPGQVLGYTF
TRBJ2-5 | - | TRBD2 | TRBV11-2 | TGTGCCAGCAGCTCGGGACTAGCGGGGGTTTTACGGGAGACCCAGTACTTC | CASSSGLAGVLRETQYF
TRBJ2-3 | - | TRBD1 | TRBV10-2 | TGCGCCAGCAGTGAGTCGGGGTCAGGGGGTTTAGATACGCAGTATTTT | CASSESGSGGLDTQYF
TRBJ2-1 | once | - | TRBV6-2/TRBV6-3 | TGTGCCAGCAGTTACGGCAGGCGTTACAATGAGCAGTTCTTC | CASSYGRRYNEQFF
TRBJ2-4 | - | TRBD2 | TRBV6-6 | TGTGCCAGCGGGGGGGTCGAGGTCAAAAACATTCAGTACTTC | CASGGVEVKNIQYF
TRBJ1-5 | - | - | TRBV18 | TGTGCCAGCTCACCAGTACAGTCTGGGAGCAATCAGCCCCAGCATTTT | CASSPVQSGSNQPQHF
TRBJ2-7 | - | TRBD1 | TRBV27 | TGTGCCAGCAGTGGGACAGGGCTGTCCGAGCAGTACTTC | CASSGTGLSEQYF
TRBJ1-2 | many | TRBD1 | TRBV12-5 | TGTGCTAGTGGTTTGGTCCTCAGGGGGCAGGATGGCTACACCTTC | CASGLVLRGQDGYTF
TRBJ1-5 | - | TRBD1 | TRBV19 | TGTGCCAGTAGTGTCGACAGGGGAAGGGGTCAGCCCCAGCATTTT | CASSVDRGRGQPQHF
TRBJ2-3 | - | - | TRBV7-9 | TGTGCCAGCAGCTTAGCAACCGGGACAACTAGCACAGATACGCAGTATTTT | CASSLATGTTSTDTQYF
TRBJ1-6 | - | TRBD1 | TRBV19 | TGTGCCAGTAGTGTAACCGGGACAGGATTAGAGTCACCCTTCCACTTT | CASSVTGTGLESPFHF
TRBJ2-1 | - | - | TRBV12-5 | TGTGCTAGTGGCCGGGACAATGAGCAGTTCTTC | CASGRDNEQFF
TRBJ2-2 | - | - | TRBV19 | TGTGCCAGTCATAACACCGGGGAGCTGTTTTTT | CASHNTGELFF
TRBJ1-1 | few | TRBD1 | TRBV10-3 | TGTGCCATCAGCCGGGACAGGGGTATTGAAGCTTTCTTT | CAISRDRGIEAFF
TRBJ1-2 | - | - | TRBV12-3/TRBV12-4 | TGTGCCAGCAGTTTAGAGGGAGCTTTTGGCTACACCTTC | CASSLEGAFGYTF
TRBJ1-4 | once | - | TRBV7-8 | TGTGCCAGCAGCTTATCGGGGGGGCGGGAAAAACTGTTTTTT | CASSLSGGREKLFF
TRBJ1-3 | - | TRBD1 | TRBV7-9 | TGTGCCAGCAGCCCCGGGCAGGGGGCTTCTGGAAACACCATATATTTT | CASSPGQGASGNTIYF
TRBJ1-2 | - | - | TRBV27 | TGTGCCAGCAGTTTCACTCGATGGAACTATGGCTACACCTTC | CASSFTRWNYGYTF
TRBJ2-1 | - | TRBD2 | TRBV24-1 | TGTGCCACCAGTGATTTGTCTAGCGGGGGGGCCGGGGATGAGCAGTTCTTC | CATSDLSSGGAGDEQFF
TRBJ1-4 | once | - | TRBV4-2 | TGTGCCAGCAGCCAAGATGGGGGGGCGAGGGGTGAAAAACTGTTTTTT | CASSQDGGARGEKLFF
TRBJ1-6 | - | - | TRBV6-6 | TGTGCCAGCAGTTACTTCCAGAATTCACCCCTCCACTTT | CASSYFQNSPLHF
TRBJ2-7 | - | - | TRBV7-9 | TGTGCCAGCAGCCCGCAAGGTGGCGGGGTTTACGAGCAGTACTTC | CASSPQGGGVYEQYF
TRBJ1-4 | - | - | TRBV19 | TGTGCCAGTAGCTTGGACAGAACTAATGAAAAACTGTTTTTT | CASSLDRTNEKLFF
TRBJ2-3 | few | - | TRBV30 | TGTGCCTGGAGTGGCGGGGGCCAGGATACGCAGTATTTT | CAWSGGGQDTQYF
TRBJ2-5 | - | TRBD1 | TRBV11-3 | TGTGCCAGCAGCTTAGGGCAGGGGGCGCAGGAGACCCAGTACTTC | CASSLGQGAQETQYF